The source of this T cell receptor (beta chain) is a study of molecular identifiers for immune sequencing clone quantification (dated by TCRdb to 2016 to 2019). Regarding the research as a whole: For a replicate experiment, the RNA from either approximately 20,000 or 100,000 naive CD8 T cells was divided into five aliquots, and four of those aliquots went on to sequencing. This methods study used CD8 T cells to benchmark TCR RNA copy counting and molecular-identifier clustering-based TCR repertoire sequencing (MIDCIRS). What the authors observed across the whole study: Spiked-in Jurkat TCR RNA equal to a single cell's worth was reported to be detectable even within 1,100,000 naive CD8 T cells. In CMV-specific effector cells, clones with more than 20 RNA copies contained over 99% of molecules, whereas in naive cells such clones contained under 1% of molecules. Approximately 2.7 recovered TCR RNA copies per cell were obtained by modeling, versus approximately 10 by digital PCR, implying a capture efficiency of 30% to 35%. When barcode sub-clustering was omitted, TCR diversity was inflated by chimeric consensus sequences, with chimeras reaching as high as 47%. The sizes of highly expanded clones could end up underestimated when identical TCR molecules share a barcode. The naive libraries included spiked-in Jurkat TCR RNA (around nine copies' worth), and this Jurkat TCR RNA is not part of the donor repertoire.

The method behind the library was PCR. Sequencing relied on a NextSeq 500. Bulk TCR libraries were generated as previously described, with the TCR primers listed in Table S5 used. Purification of total RNA was performed with the Qiagen AllPrep DNA/RNA kit. Reads from multiple sequencing runs of the same library were pooled before analysis. As for how the authors treated the data: Reads were retained only if the reads had an exact TCR constant sequence, and the retained reads were trimmed to 150 nt and grouped according to their 12-nt molecular barcodes. Reads within each barcode group were sub-clustered using a 15% Levenshtein threshold, and quality-weighted consensus sequences were constructed for each RNA molecule. Non-functional sequences were filtered out, along with any lower-count sequence sitting one edit away from another sequence. On the basis of fitting two negative binomial distributions, barcode sub-clusters with fewer than 20% of the maximum read count were discarded. TCRdb trimmed public reads at Q25 via fastp, called clones via MiXCR and kept in-frame beta chains. Rows are combined by CDR3 protein, so each entry shows the most common genes and DNA. None of the V and J calls come from the authors' own analysis; TCRdb made them. The sample has approximately 550,000 distinct CDR3 sequences on record, 25% of them singletons. The ten largest account for around 0.76% of the sample.

V loses 1 base of germline sequence and J loses 0 bases, and the interval between the two ends is 14 bases. Inclusive of the bounding cysteine and phenylalanine, the CDR3 is 17 residues long. Just the 51-base CDR3 DNA is kept, in frame starting at base 1. The germline V gene encodes CDR1 LNHNV and CDR2 YYDKDF (reference sequence). This clonotype came up a few times. It lacks a known antigen. No much larger clone exists at a distance of one base, and base qualities are not known. Libraries of naive CD8 T cells were generated from about 21,000 to 970,000 sorted cells, with 10%, 30% or 50% of the purified RNA used. On a BD FACSAria II, naive CD8 T cells were FACS-sorted as CD8+CD4-CCR7+CD45RA+ and collected into RLT Plus buffer. Nine to eleven TCR copies' worth of Jurkat RNA were spiked into about 19,000-1,100,000 naive CD8 T cell samples to test detection sensitivity. Enrichment of CD8 T cells was performed with RosetteSep CD8+ T Cell Enrichment Cocktail and Ficoll-Paque, after which ACK red cell lysis was carried out.

Material for sequencing was naive CD8+ T cells from blood, with Jurkat cell RNA spiked in. The sample's cell subset or site label, decoded: FACS-sorted CD8+CD4-CCR7+CD45RA+ naive T cells. The chain is assembled from TRBV15 and TRBJ2-3; the D gene could be TRBD1 or TRBD2, each one agreeing over 5 bases. The clonotype originates from a human donor in good health. Some libraries in this study had Jurkat cell RNA spiked in. In nucleotides, the sequence is TGTGCCACCAGCAGAGTACTAGGACACCCAAGCACAGATACGCAGTATTTT. This encodes CATSRVLGHPSTDTQYF. Full variable domain (CDR3 extended with the reference TRBV15 and TRBJ2-3 proteins): DAMVIQNPRYQVTQFGKPVTLSCSQTLNHNVMYWYQQKSSQAPKLLFHYYDKDFNNEADTPDNFQSRRPNTSFCFLDIRSPGLGDTAMYLCATSRVLGHPSTDTQYFGPGTRLTVL.